Shown below are 14 T cell receptor beta chains from a single sample sequenced in a study of blood T cell repertoires in COVID-19. Produced via immunoSEQ multiplex PCR; TCRdb's table is partial and in-frame only. Of about 300,000 clones in the sample, around nine tenths were seen once. Sequenced material: peripheral blood. The source is a man between 65 and 85 years old with acute or convalescent COVID-19.

CDR3 sequence reads: CATSEAGGVSTDTQYF. The DNA of the CDR3 is TGTGCCACCAGTGAGGCGGGGGGAGTGAGCACAGATACGCAGTATTTT. The chain couples TRBV24-1 to TRBJ2-3; 8 bases match TRBD2. Germline trimming cut 4 bases from V and 0 bases from J; bases unmatched to any gene: 5. There are 16 residues in the CDR3. Germline-derived CDR1 and CDR2 are KGHDR and SFDVKD.

This chain connects TRBV7-2 to TRBJ1-2; 7 positions agree with TRBD1. Trimming took 5 bases from V and 8 from J; bases not matched to a gene: 14. Germline lookup yields CDR1 SGHTA and CDR2 FQGNSA. The CDR3 length is 15 residues. In DNA, the CDR3 is TGTGCCAGCAGCGGGCGACAGGGATCTGTTAAAGGCTACACCTTC. This encodes CASSGRQGSVKGYTF.

The V call is TRBV5-5, the J call TRBJ2-1; a weak D match, TRBD1 (5 bases). The germline V gene has CDR1 SGHKS and CDR2 YYEKEE (reference sequence). V was pared by 0 bases and J by 1 base, with 5 bases between. CDR3 length: 14 amino acids. CDR3 DNA: TGTGCCAGCAGCTTGGGACAGTCCTACAATGAGCAGTTCTTC. Encoded protein: CASSLGQSYNEQFF.

The chain recombines TRBV5-6 with TRBJ2-7; 9 bases line up with TRBD2. Germline V gives CDR1 SGHDT, CDR2 YYEEEE. V was clipped by 0 bases and J by 7 bases; unmatched bases: 5. The CDR3 contains 14 residues. CDR3 in amino acids: CASSLGGRAGEQYF. In DNA form, the CDR3 reads TGTGCCAGCAGCTTGGGCGGGAGGGCCGGGGAGCAGTACTTC.

The chain uses TRBV5-6 and TRBJ2-7; maybe TRBD1 (6 bases). V was clipped by 1 base and J by 7 bases, with 18 bases between them. The germline V gene has CDR1 SGHDT and CDR2 YYEEEE. CDR3 length: 15 amino acids. CDR3 region: CASSLFLPGVWEQYF. The CDR3 DNA reads TGTGCCAGCAGCTTGTTCCTTCCAGGGGTTTGGGAGCAGTACTTC.

This clone was counted between two and nine times. Written as DNA, the CDR3 is TGTGCCAGCAGTTACATCGCAGGGAAGGGGAATCAGCCCCAGCATTTT. The encoded protein is CASSYIAGKGNQPQHF. This chain joins TRBV6-2 or TRBV6-3 and TRBJ1-5; D might be TRBD1 (5 bases). From germline, CDR1 is MNHEY and CDR2 SVGEGT. V was clipped by 2 bases and J by 4 bases, with 15 bases between them. This CDR3 has 16 amino acids.

As regards this clone: The sample contains more than one DNA sequence encoding this CDR3. V and J are TRBV5-1 and TRBJ2-2; 8 nucleotides match TRBD2. Germline V gene lookup returns CDR1 SGHRS and CDR2 YFSETQ. There are 13 residues in the CDR3. The V gene end was trimmed by 4 bases and the J gene end by 4 bases; junction bases not matched to a gene: 0. The CDR3 nucleotides are TGCGCCAGCAGCCGGGAGGGCACCGGGGAGCTGTTTTTT. It translates to CASSREGTGELFF.

This clone was found many times. This chain links TRBV18 with TRBJ1-6, with TRBD1 identical over 9 bases. Germline V gene sequence: CDR1 KGHSH, CDR2 LQKENI. V shed 1 base and J 7 bases; nucleotides not matched to a gene: 5. The CDR3 runs 16 residues. The CDR3 reads CASSPQTGGANSPLHF. The CDR3 DNA reads TGTGCCAGCTCACCACAAACAGGGGGCGCGAATTCACCCCTCCACTTT.

This clone occurred once. The chain links TRBV9 to TRBJ1-6; a weak D match, TRBD1 (6 bases). There are 12 residues in the CDR3. CDR1 and CDR2 from the germline V gene are SGDLS and YYNGEE. Trimming pared 7 bases from V and 10 bases from J, leaving 12 bases between. The CDR3: CASPGTPSPLHF. CDR3 sequence (DNA): TGTGCCAGCCCCGGGACACCGTCACCCCTCCACTTT.

The chain combines TRBV28 with TRBJ2-3, with 8 bases matching TRBD2. V was pared by 5 bases and J by 3 bases, with 16 bases of the junction left unmatched. The CDR3 has 18 residues. CDR1 is MDHEN and CDR2 is SYDVKM in the germline V gene. The CDR3 DNA sequence: TGTGCCAGCAGTCCCATGAAGGGTTCGGGAGGGCCAACAGATACGCAGTATTTT. Translation: CASSPMKGSGGPTDTQYF. Looking up the rest from reference TRBV28 and TRBJ2-3 gives the full variable domain: DVKVTQSSRYLVKRTGEKVFLECVQDMDHENMFWYRQDPGLGLRLIYFSYDVKMKEKGDIPEGYSVSREKKERFSLILESASTNQTSMYLCASSPMKGSGGPTDTQYFGPGTRLTVL.

This clone has just one count. The chain recombines TRBV18 with TRBJ2-2; perhaps TRBD1 as D (6 bases). The CDR3 extends over 13 amino acids. Germline V CDR1 and CDR2: KGHSH, LQKENI. V was pared by 6 bases and J by 5 bases, with 10 bases between. The CDR3 region has the DNA TGTGCCAGCTCCGCAGGGGAGACCGGGGAGCTGTTTTTT. It specifies CASSAGETGELFF.

This chain links TRBV28 with TRBJ1-1; D gene uncertain. Trimming cost V 7 bases and J 3 bases, with 21 bases left between them. This CDR3 comprises 16 residues. In germline, CDR1 is MDHEN, CDR2 SYDVKM. Here the CDR3 DNA reads TGTGCCAGCACTACCAGAGTGAGGCAGATTTACACTGAAGCTTTCTTT. This encodes CASTTRVRQIYTEAFF.

This chain links TRBV12-3 or TRBV12-4 with TRBJ2-1; tentative D call: TRBD2 (6 bases). The ends were cut back, 8 bases at V and 7 bases at J, with 15 bases in the middle. The CDR3 is 13 amino acids. The CDR3 is CASQWAGPNEQFF. CDR3 sequence (DNA): TGTGCCAGCCAATGGGCGGGGCCGAATGAGCAGTTCTTC.

This clone was seen just once. The chain has TRBV19 and TRBJ1-2; 11 positions agree with TRBD1. Trimming took 5 bases from V and 7 from J; bases not matched to a gene: 12. The CDR3 sequence is 16 residues long. Germline values: CDR1 LNHDA, CDR2 SQIVND (reference sequence). The CDR3 is CASSPQSFGTGGGYTF. CDR3 nucleotides: TGTGCCAGTAGTCCACAATCCTTCGGGACAGGGGGTGGCTACACCTTC. Based on the CDR3 plus reference TRBV19 and TRBJ1-2, the full variable domain is DGGITQSPKYLFRKEGQNVTLSCEQNLNHDAMYWYRQDPGQGLRLIYYSQIVNDFQKGDIAEGYSVSREKKESFPLTVTSAQKNPTAFYLCASSPQSFGTGGGYTFGSGTRLTVV.